One T cell receptor beta chain is described in this entry. Antigen: not known. This sample stems from a study of T cell responses to AZD1222 COVID-19 vaccine. The study's findings and limits: Repertoires were obtained solely post-peak T cell response. Spike-wide vaccine-associated CD4 TCRs dominated at 160-218 and 743-854. White British donors predominated, females outnumbered males, and clonal diversity was possibly underestimated.

The CDR3 contains 16 residues. The V gene end was trimmed by 4 bases and the J gene end by 2 bases; junction bases not matched to a gene: 8. Germline V gene sequence: CDR1 MNHEY, CDR2 SVGEGT. TCRdb keeps only in-frame clones here, not all; method: immunoSEQ multiplex PCR. Seen here are around 130,000 clones, about 93% observed once, and the top ten hold roughly 6.6%. The sample consisted of peripheral blood, taken on day 0 of AZD1222 vaccination. The rearrangement uses TRBV6-2 or TRBV6-3 and TRBJ2-5; 9 bases match TRBD1. The source of this sequence is an adult in good health. The chain's CDR3 is CASSSPTGGRQETQYF. The CDR3 nucleotides are TGTGCCAGCAGTTCTCCTACAGGGGGCAGACAAGAGACCCAGTACTTC.